The rows below give T cell receptor beta chains drawn from one sample of a study of T-cell reconstitution after alpha-beta-depleted transplantation in children. TCRdb re-analysed the PCR reads in MiXCR, keeping a single row per CDR3 protein. Of 500,000 or so distinct CDR3 sequences listed, approximately 32% are singletons. The specimen was PBMCs from the stem cell graft donor, collected from the stem cell graft. Receptors were obtained from a human donor who donated a stem cell graft to a child with aplastic anemia. Both conserved end residues are part of each CDR3. D genes are given only for firm matches. Rows give clone size only sometimes, using once, few, many, or a class for an expanded clone.

.,TRBJ2-7,few,TRBV6-2/TRBV6-3,TGTGCCAGCAGTTACCCCATCGACTACGAGCAGTACTTC,CASSYPIDYEQYF
.,TRBJ1-1,.,TRBV7-9,TGTGCCAGCAGCATCCAGGACACGGTGACTGAAGCTTTCTTT,CASSIQDTVTEAFF
TRBD2,TRBJ2-2,.,TRBV12-3/TRBV12-4,TGTGCCAGCAGCTTAGGGAAACTAGCGGGAACCGGGGAGCTGTTTTTT,CASSLGKLAGTGELFF
TRBD1,TRBJ2-6,.,TRBV5-1,TGCGCCAGCAGCACAGGGGGCCCTGGGGCCAACGTCCTGACTTTC,CASSTGGPGANVLTF
.,TRBJ2-1,.,TRBV7-2,TGTGCCAGCAGCTCCCTGGTTTTCGGAAATGAGCAGTTCTTC,CASSSLVFGNEQFF
.,TRBJ1-1,few,TRBV20-1,TGCAGTGCTAGACAAATGACCGGGGGGGGAGCGGCTTTCTTT,CSARQMTGGGAAFF
.,TRBJ2-1,few,TRBV10-1,TGCGCCAGCAGTGAAACTGACCTCTCCTACAATGAGCAGTTCTTC,CASSETDLSYNEQFF
TRBD1,TRBJ1-2,.,TRBV5-1,TGCGCCAGCAGCTTGGACAGGGGGCGCCGCAATGGCTACACCTTC,CASSLDRGRRNGYTF
TRBD2,TRBJ2-5,.,TRBV18,TGTGCCAGCTCACCACGTCTAGCGGGAGGGTATACAGAGACCCAGTACTTC,CASSPRLAGGYTETQYF
TRBD1,TRBJ1-3,once,TRBV4-3,TGCGCCAGCAGCCAAGAATGGGGACAGGGGTCTGGAAACACCATATATTTT,CASSQEWGQGSGNTIYF
.,TRBJ2-1,.,TRBV5-1,TGCGCCAGCAGCTTGGAGGGCTTCTACAATGAGCAGTTCTTC,CASSLEGFYNEQFF
.,TRBJ2-3,.,TRBV19,TGTGCCAGTAGTTTCCGACAGGATCTCACAGATACGCAGTATTTT,CASSFRQDLTDTQYF
TRBD2,TRBJ2-1,few,TRBV2,TGTGCCTCAAAGACTAGCGGGAGGGCCGGTGAGCAGTTCTTC,CASKTSGRAGEQFF
TRBD1,TRBJ1-5,.,TRBV20-1,TGCAGTGCACAGAGGGGGCTGGAAGGTCAGCCCCAGCATTTT,CSAQRGLEGQPQHF
.,TRBJ1-5,.,TRBV19,TGTGCCAGTAGTATTGAAGGGTTGAGCAATCAGCCCCAGCATTTT,CASSIEGLSNQPQHF
.,TRBJ2-3,.,TRBV7-2,TGTGCCAGCAGCACGGGACGGACCACAGATACGCAGTATTTT,CASSTGRTTDTQYF
.,TRBJ1-2,few,TRBV7-2,TGTGCCAGCAGCTTAAGACCCATGACGCTCCGAACCTATGGCTACACCTTC,CASSLRPMTLRTYGYTF
.,TRBJ2-1,.,TRBV6-2/TRBV6-3,TGTGCCAGCAGTTCGGCGGGATACAATGAGCAGTTCTTC,CASSSAGYNEQFF
.,TRBJ1-2,.,TRBV5-1,TGCGCCAGCAGCTGGGAATCCGGGGGCTACACCTTC,CASSWESGGYTF
TRBD1,TRBJ1-5,.,TRBV12-3/TRBV12-4,TGTGCCAGCAGTTCGGACAGGGGGATCTATAGCAATCAGCCCCAGCATTTT,CASSSDRGIYSNQPQHF
.,TRBJ2-3,.,TRBV5-1,TGCGCCAGCAGCTTGCCCTCGGGGGCGGGAGCAGAGGATACGCAGTATTTT,CASSLPSGAGAEDTQYF
TRBD1,TRBJ2-1,.,TRBV20-1,TGCAGTGCGCCCACAGGGGCGAGTCCGTTCTTC,CSAPTGASPFF
TRBD2,TRBJ2-1,few,TRBV24-1,TGTGCCACCAGTGATCCTAGCGGGACCCCCTACAATGAGCAGTTCTTC,CATSDPSGTPYNEQFF
.,TRBJ2-1,few,TRBV20-1,TGCAGTGCTAGAAACCTGTCACCGAATGAGCAGTTCTTC,CSARNLSPNEQFF